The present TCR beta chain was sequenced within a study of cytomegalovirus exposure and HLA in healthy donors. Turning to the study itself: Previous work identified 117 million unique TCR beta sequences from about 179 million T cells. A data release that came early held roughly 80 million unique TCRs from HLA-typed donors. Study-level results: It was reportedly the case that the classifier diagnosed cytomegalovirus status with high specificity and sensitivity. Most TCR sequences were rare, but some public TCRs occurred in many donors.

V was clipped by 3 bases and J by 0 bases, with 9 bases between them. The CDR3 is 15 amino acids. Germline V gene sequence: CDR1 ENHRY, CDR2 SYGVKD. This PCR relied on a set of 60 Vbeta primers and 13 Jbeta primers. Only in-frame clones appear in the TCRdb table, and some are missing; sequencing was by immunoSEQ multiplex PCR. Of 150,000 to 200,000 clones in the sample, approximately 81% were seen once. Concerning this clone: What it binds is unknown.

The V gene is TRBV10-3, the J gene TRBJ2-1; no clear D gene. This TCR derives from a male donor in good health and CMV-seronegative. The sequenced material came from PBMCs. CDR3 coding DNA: TGTGCCATCAGTGACCGCGGTCCCTCCTACAATGAGCAGTTCTTC. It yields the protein CAISDRGPSYNEQFF.